This is a list of T cell receptor beta chains from one sample in a study of regulatory and conventional T cells in RAG deficiency. Profiling relied on immunoSEQ multiplex PCR, and the TCRdb table lists in-frame clones only, not all of them. Here the sample spans tens of thousands of clones, around 96% being singletons. The same specimen was also included in a second study, on regulatory T cells.

Sequenced sample: CD25- CD4+ T cells sorted from blood. The source of these receptors is a human donor in good health. The CDR3 runs from the conserved cysteine through the conserved F or W. D genes are given only for firm matches. Clone size appears in some rows only: once, few, many, or a class for an expanded clone.

TRBJ2-5,TRBD2,TRBV7-6,.,TGTGCCAGCAGTTCTAATCCGGTAGCGGGGGACCTCCAAGAGACCCAGTACTTC,CASSSNPVAGDLQETQYF
TRBJ2-3,TRBD2,TRBV11-3,.,TGTGCCAGCAGCTTAATTAGCGGGGGGGCCACAGATACGCAGTATTTT,CASSLISGGATDTQYF
TRBJ2-2,.,TRBV2,.,TGTGCCAGCAGTGAGTACAGGGAAGTCGGGGAGCTGTTTTTT,CASSEYREVGELFF
TRBJ1-2,.,TRBV18,.,TGTGCCAGCTCACCCCGCTCGACAGAGAACTATGGCTACACCTTC,CASSPRSTENYGYTF
TRBJ1-2,TRBD1,TRBV28,.,TGTGCCAGCAGTTTTCCCAGAGTGGTGACAGGGGCCTATGGCTACACCTTC,CASSFPRVVTGAYGYTF
TRBJ1-3,.,TRBV5-1,.,TGCGCCAGCAGCTTCAGGGGTCCTGGAAACACCATATATTTT,CASSFRGPGNTIYF
TRBJ2-1,.,TRBV7-2,.,TGTGCCAGCAGCTTAGTTTGGAGCTCCTACAATGAGCAGTTCTTC,CASSLVWSSYNEQFF
TRBJ1-5,.,TRBV15,.,TGTGCCACCAGCAGAGAGTTCGCGGGCAGGGGTCTTCAGCCCCAGCATTTT,CATSREFAGRGLQPQHF
TRBJ1-2,TRBD1,TRBV6-5,.,TGTGCCAGCAGCTACGGGGCAGGGGGTGACTATGGCTACACCTTC,CASSYGAGGDYGYTF
TRBJ2-1,.,TRBV7-2,.,TGTGCCAGCAGCACTTATTCCAATGAGCAGTTCTTC,CASSTYSNEQFF
TRBJ2-7,TRBD2,TRBV19,.,TGTGCCAGTAGTATGGGGGGGACTAGCGGCAATTACGAGCAGTACTTC,CASSMGGTSGNYEQYF
TRBJ2-1,.,TRBV4-2,.,TGTGCCAGCAGCCAAGTGGCGGGGGCCGCCGTCAATGAGCAGTTCTTC,CASSQVAGAAVNEQFF
TRBJ1-2,TRBD1,TRBV7-8,.,TGTGCCAGCAGCTTAGATCTGGGGACAGGGGACTACACCTTC,CASSLDLGTGDYTF
TRBJ1-6,.,TRBV9,.,TGTGCCAGCAGCGTAGGAAGGACAGACAATAATTCACCCCTCCACTTT,CASSVGRTDNNSPLHF
TRBJ1-4,.,TRBV5-1,.,TGCGCCAGCAGCTCCGGACGGGGAAATGAAAAACTGTTTTTT,CASSSGRGNEKLFF
TRBJ2-2,TRBD2,TRBV4-3,.,TGCGCCAGCAGCCAAGGCCGGACTAGCACCGCCGGGGAGCTGTTTTTT,CASSQGRTSTAGELFF
TRBJ1-3,.,TRBV28,.,TGTGCCAGCAGTTCAGGCACTACAAGATCGGGGGGAAACACCATATATTTT,CASSSGTTRSGGNTIYF
TRBJ2-3,TRBD2,TRBV5-1,.,TGCGCCAGCAGACGCGGACTGGGAGCGGGGGGGTCAGATACGCAGTATTTT,CASRRGLGAGGSDTQYF
TRBJ1-2,TRBD1,TRBV5-1,.,TGCGCCAGCAGCTTGGACAGGGGGTTTGGCTACACCTTC,CASSLDRGFGYTF
TRBJ1-2,.,TRBV30,.,TGTGCCTGGAACGCCCTGCGGGTAACTAACTATGGCTACACCTTC,CAWNALRVTNYGYTF
TRBJ2-1,TRBD1,TRBV9,.,TGTGCCAGCAGCCTCGGGACAGGGGGCTTCAATGAGCAGTTCTTC,CASSLGTGGFNEQFF
TRBJ1-6,.,TRBV27,.,TGTGCCAGCAGTTTCGGGGGGATTTATTCACCCCTCCACTTT,CASSFGGIYSPLHF
TRBJ1-4,TRBD1,TRBV5-1,.,TGCGCCAGCGGAAGGACAGGGGGCAACGAAAAACTGTTTTTT,CASGRTGGNEKLFF
TRBJ2-3,.,TRBV29-1,.,TGCAGCGTCCAGGGGCTTCAAGATACGCAGTATTTT,CSVQGLQDTQYF
TRBJ2-1,.,TRBV5-1,.,TGCGCCAGCCGTGGAGGACTATCGAGCTCCTACAATGAGCAGTTCTTC,CASRGGLSSSYNEQFF
TRBJ2-5,.,TRBV7-2,.,TGTGCCAGCAGCTTACAAGGGGCGGCCCAGTACTTC,CASSLQGAAQYF
TRBJ1-1,.,TRBV19,.,TGTGCCAGTAGTAGGAAAGGGGCTGACACTGAAGCTTTCTTT,CASSRKGADTEAFF
TRBJ2-1,TRBD1,TRBV30,.,TGTGCCCTACTCGTGGGACAGGGGTACAATGAGCAGTTCTTC,CALLVGQGYNEQFF
TRBJ1-5,.,TRBV5-6,.,TGTGCCAGCAGCTTGACAGGGTATAGGGACAATCAGCCCCAGCATTTT,CASSLTGYRDNQPQHF
TRBJ1-1,TRBD1,TRBV18,.,TGTGCCAGCTCACCCGACAGGGTCGCTGAAGCTTTCTTT,CASSPDRVAEAFF
TRBJ1-5,TRBD1,TRBV30,.,TGTGCCTGGGGTGACAGGGCGATCAATCAGCCCCAGCATTTT,CAWGDRAINQPQHF
TRBJ2-1,.,TRBV28,.,TGTGCCAGCAGTTTATGGGGCAGGCGGGCCTCCTACAATGAGCAGTTCTTC,CASSLWGRRASYNEQFF
TRBJ1-1,.,TRBV5-1,once,TGCGCCAGCAGCTTGGACACCGTGAACACTGAAGCTTTCTTT,CASSLDTVNTEAFF
TRBJ1-2,.,TRBV28,.,TGTGCCAGCAGTTTAGGGGGGTTCTATGGCTACACCTTC,CASSLGGFYGYTF
TRBJ2-7,.,TRBV11-1,.,TGTGCCAGCAGCTTCGGGTCGTTTCACGAGCAGTACTTC,CASSFGSFHEQYF
TRBJ2-7,.,TRBV4-1,.,TGCGCCAGCAGCCTGGGGACACCGGTGTTATACGAGCAGTACTTC,CASSLGTPVLYEQYF
TRBJ1-1,.,TRBV30,.,TGTGCCTGGAGTCTCACAGTCACTGAAGCTTTCTTT,CAWSLTVTEAFF
TRBJ2-7,.,TRBV9,.,TGTGCCAGCACGAAGACGGGGGAGCTCCCTCCCTACGAGCAGTACTTC,CASTKTGELPPYEQYF
TRBJ1-1,.,TRBV25-1,.,TGTGCCAGCAGTGAAGTAAGTCCGGGAGGTGAAGCTTTCTTT,CASSEVSPGGEAFF
TRBJ2-7,TRBD1,TRBV7-9,.,TGTGCCACCTTGACCGGGACAGGGAATGCCTACGAGCAGTACTTC,CATLTGTGNAYEQYF
TRBJ1-2,TRBD1,TRBV5-4,.,TGTGCCAGCAGTAACGACAGGGTTAAGTATGGCTACACCTTC,CASSNDRVKYGYTF